These T cell receptor beta chains were read from a single sample in a study of shared clonotypes between healthy human individuals. Clones were sequenced by immunoSEQ multiplex PCR, and TCRdb holds only the in-frame ones, with some missing. The sample lists nearly 600,000 clones, roughly 96% occurring once. The sample consisted of naive CD8+ T cells sorted from blood. The receptors come from a woman under 40 in good health. Both conserved end residues are trimmed from each CDR3. Part of the rows lack a size; the others show once, few, many or a class for expanded clones.

.	TRBJ2-7	TRBV5-3	ARSLGQIPYEQY
.	TRBJ2-7	TRBV7-9	ASSPETGTGFYEQY
.	TRBJ2-7	TRBV2	ASSEETSGSSYEQY
.	TRBJ1-2	TRBV7-2	ASSPLHGFYGYT
once	TRBJ2-3	TRBV27	ASRRLDGGADTQY
.	TRBJ2-7	TRBV5-6	ASSEAGQGSYEQY
.	TRBJ2-3	TRBV7-6	ASSFGSSKATQY
.	TRBJ2-1	TRBV28	ASSSLAGTYNEQF
.	TRBJ2-7	TRBV19	ASSILAGANEQY
few	TRBJ1-1	TRBV2	ASSEAPGLNTEAF
.	TRBJ2-7	TRBV5-3	ARSLGGQGLNEQY
.	TRBJ2-5	TRBV1	TSSQTVQETQY
.	TRBJ2-7	TRBV10-3	AISDPGRNYEQY
.	TRBJ2-7	TRBV27	ASSLAQPTSPYEQY
once	TRBJ2-7	TRBV6-5	ASSYRELGYEQY
.	TRBJ2-7	TRBV4-1	ASSQGATSSYEQY
.	TRBJ1-2	TRBV27	ASREGDYGYT
.	TRBJ2-1	TRBV10-3	AISELPPEQF
.	TRBJ1-1	TRBV4-1	ASSHSGQGNTEAF
.	TRBJ2-2	TRBV28	ASSLEDPNTGELF
.	TRBJ2-7	TRBV15	ATSRGEGSRG
.	TRBJ2-7	TRBV7-9	ASSSGPYEQY
.	TRBJ2-2	TRBV6-5	ASSYGLNTGELF
.	TRBJ2-2	TRBV28	ASSLYSGRYTGELF
.	TRBJ2-3	TRBV27	ASSLGTSGKDTQY
.	TRBJ1-1	TRBV4-1	ASSPRGPTAEAF
.	TRBJ1-2	TRBV19	AINKVGNYGYT
.	TRBJ1-4	TRBV28	ASSTGGGNEKLF
.	TRBJ1-1	TRBV11-2	ASSPGGMNTEAF
.	TRBJ2-1	TRBV4-1	ASSQELANEQF
.	TRBJ2-1	TRBV11-2	ASSLDLGGAFGNEQF
.	TRBJ2-7	TRBV27	ASSYPESLGEQY
.	TRBJ2-1	TRBV6-1	ASKPFSGPYNEQF
once	TRBJ1-2	TRBV2	ASSEARGALAEDYGYT
.	TRBJ2-2	TRBV7-7	ASSLVMDRGRNTGELF
.	.	TRBV4-2	ASSQEGDRNSYEQY
.	TRBJ1-2	TRBV28	ASSLAGQGADGYT
.	TRBJ2-7	TRBV2	ASSDTLYEQY